This TCR beta chain was retrieved from a study of cytomegalovirus exposure and HLA in healthy donors. Study-level results: The productive fraction for most TCR beta V segments was about 90% or about 30% in an earlier analysis. In a later analysis, at a false discovery rate of 0.05, 17,000 or so TCR beta sequences matched HLA alleles.

This clone was recorded only once. The antigen is undetermined. Participants comprised healthy donors of bone marrow. PCR used 60 Vbeta primers and 13 Jbeta primers. Profiling relied on immunoSEQ multiplex PCR, and the TCRdb table lists in-frame clones only, not all of them. The sample contains over 150,000 clones, around 79% of which appear only once. The material sequenced was PBMCs. The sequence came from a man in his forties in good health and CMV-seronegative.

The CDR3: CASSFGAAGGLNEQFF. CDR3 DNA sequence: TGTGCCAGCAGCTTTGGTGCGGCAGGGGGCCTCAATGAGCAGTTCTTC. This chain connects TRBV13 to TRBJ2-1, with 8 bases matching TRBD1. This CDR3 region has 16 residues. From germline, CDR1 is PRHDT and CDR2 FYEKMQ (reference sequence). V lost 3 bases and J lost 6; bases outside the gene matches: 10.